Below, 26 T cell receptor beta chains from the same sample are listed, as sequenced in a study of a mutant IDH1 vaccine in newly diagnosed glioma. The table came from immunoSEQ multiplex PCR; TCRdb's copy has only in-frame clones and leaves some out. The sample yields tens of thousands of clones, 79% seen once. As for time point: baseline, week 1 (first vaccination visit). Treatment in this sample: pre-vaccination baseline after standard-of-care therapy. This material consisted of PBMCs, taken from a glioma patient treated with radiotherapy, temozolomide or both. Receptors originate from a man aged 50-60 years with glioma.

This chain links TRBV6-1 with TRBJ2-5, with no clear D. Germline-derived CDR1 and CDR2 are MNHNS and SASEGT. The V gene lost 0 bases and the J gene lost 5 bases, with 4 bases spanning the gap. The CDR3 sequence is 12 residues long. CDR3 sequence (DNA): TGTGCCAGCAGTGAAGCGGGGGAGACCCAGTACTTC. Translating it yields CASSEAGETQYF.

This clone was found a few times. This chain joins TRBV30 and TRBJ2-4; no definite D call. The CDR3 has 16 amino acids. Germline V CDR1 and CDR2: GTSNPN, SVGIG (reference sequence). V gave up 3 bases and J gave up 0 bases, with 15 bases separating them. Here the CDR3 reads CAWSSATTVAKNIQYF. The CDR3 bases are TGTGCCTGGAGCTCAGCAACTACAGTAGCCAAAAACATTCAGTACTTC.

The genes are TRBV9 and TRBJ2-1; 8 nucleotides line up with TRBD2. With V trimmed by 5 bases and J by 9 bases, 16 bases remained unmatched. Per the germline V gene, CDR1 is SGDLS and CDR2 is YYNGEE. The CDR3 is 16 residues long. CDR3 region: CASSDSGSCLQCEQFF. In nucleotides, the CDR3 is TGTGCCAGCAGTGACAGCGGGAGTTGTCTGCAATGTGAGCAGTTCTTC.

This rearrangement joins TRBV6-5 to TRBJ1-1, with D perhaps TRBD1 (5 bases). Trimming cost V 4 bases and J 3 bases, with 12 bases left between them. CDR1 MNHEY and CDR2 SVGAGI come from the germline V gene. This CDR3 contains 14 residues. CDR3 sequence (DNA): TGTGCCAGCAGTTCCTCCGACAGTTACACTGAAGCTTTCTTT. This codes for CASSSSDSYTEAFF.

This clone was picked up a small number of times. The V and J genes are TRBV7-3 and TRBJ2-2, with D uncertain. Germline assignment: CDR1 SGHTA and CDR2 FQGTGA. This CDR3 is 12 amino acids long. V was shortened by 5 bases and J by 5 bases, with 6 bases between the two germline ends. This chain's CDR3 is CASSPKTGELFF. CDR3 in DNA: TGTGCCAGCAGCCCTAAAACCGGGGAGCTGTTTTTT.

This clone occurred a few times. The V gene is TRBV7-9, the J gene TRBJ1-2; no reliable D call. The V end was cut by 2 bases, the J end by 9 bases, with 7 bases between. The CDR3 is 11 amino acids. Germline assignment: CDR1 SEHNR and CDR2 FQNEAQ (reference sequence). The CDR3 DNA reads TGTGCCAGCAGCTTAAACCGGCGCTACACCTTC. Encoded protein: CASSLNRRYTF.

The chain is built from TRBV4-3 and TRBJ1-4, with no clear D. V lost 1 base and J 4 bases, leaving 7 bases between the germline ends. Germline CDR1 and CDR2: LGHNA and YSLEER. The CDR3 runs 14 residues. The CDR3 reads CASSQGRLNEKLFF. CDR3 nucleotide sequence: TGCGCCAGCAGCCAAGGACGGCTTAATGAAAAACTGTTTTTT.

DNA for the CDR3: TGTGCCTGGAGTCTCCGGGTGGACAATGAGCAGTTCTTC. Its protein product is CAWSLRVDNEQFF. The rearrangement links TRBV30 to TRBJ2-1; D ambiguous. Trimming removed 2 bases from V and 5 bases from J, with 10 bases in between. The germline V gene encodes CDR1 GTSNPN and CDR2 SVGIG (reference sequence). The CDR3 has 13 amino acids. The full variable domain, completed using reference TRBV30 and TRBJ2-1, is SQTIHQWPATLVQPVGSPLSLECTVEGTSNPNLYWYRQAAGRGLQLLFYSVGIGQISSEVPQNLSASRPQDRQFILSSKKLLLSDSGFYLCAWSLRVDNEQFFGPGTRLTVL.

This chain connects TRBV27 to TRBJ1-5; D not resolved. The CDR3 runs 13 residues. Trimming cost V 5 bases and J 1 base, with 6 bases left between them. CDR1 is MNHEY and CDR2 is SMNVEV in the germline V gene (reference sequence). CDR3 loop: CASSPNSNQPQHF. As DNA, the CDR3 is TGTGCCAGCAGTCCTAACAGCAATCAGCCCCAGCATTTT.

This rearrangement joins TRBV15 to TRBJ1-4; maybe TRBD1 (6 bases). This CDR3 is built from 19 residues. Germline CDR1 LNHNV, CDR2 YYDKDF (reference sequence). The V gene lost 5 bases and the J gene lost 0 bases, with 22 bases spanning the gap. The CDR3 loop is CATSRDKGTSLSTNEKLFF. The CDR3 bases are TGTGCCACCAGCCGGGACAAGGGTACCTCCCTTTCAACTAATGAAAAACTGTTTTTT.

CDR3 protein: CASSLAQYTGELFF. The CDR3 DNA is TGTGCCAGCAGTTTAGCACAGTACACCGGGGAGCTGTTTTTT. This chain connects TRBV28 to TRBJ2-2, with D uncertain. The CDR3 is 14 residues long. Germline values: CDR1 MDHEN, CDR2 SYDVKM. Trimming removed 2 bases at V and 3 bases at J, with 7 bases between.

This rearrangement joins TRBV30 to TRBJ1-2, with D possibly being TRBD1 (6 bases). Trimming removed 7 bases at V and 8 bases at J, with 23 bases between. The V gene's germline CDR1 is GTSNPN and CDR2 SVGIG (reference sequence). This CDR3 contains 14 residues. The CDR3 nucleotides read TGTGCCTCCCCGACAGGCTCTAGTTCGGGGGGCTACACCTTC. Its protein is CASPTGSSSGGYTF. The whole variable domain, filled in from reference TRBV30 and TRBJ1-2, reads SQTIHQWPATLVQPVGSPLSLECTVEGTSNPNLYWYRQAAGRGLQLLFYSVGIGQISSEVPQNLSASRPQDRQFILSSKKLLLSDSGFYLCASPTGSSSGGYTFGSGTRLTVV.

The genes are TRBV6-6 and TRBJ2-2; 7 positions match TRBD1. Germline CDR1 MNHNY, CDR2 SVGAGI (reference sequence). The CDR3 covers 15 residues. Trimming removed 2 bases from V and 7 bases from J; junction bases left unmatched: 7. The CDR3, as DNA: TGTGCCAGCAGTTACGACAAGGGGGCGGGCGGGGAGCTGTTTTTT. Its translation is CASSYDKGAGGELFF.

The J gene is TRBJ2-2, the V gene TRBV23-1, with D uncertain. TRBV23-1 falls under the ORF class, with uncertain function. V was pared by 5 bases and J by 4 bases, with 11 bases between. The length of the CDR3 is 14 residues. The CDR3 nucleotides read TGCGCCAGCAGTATTCGACTGGGCACCGGGGAGCTGTTTTTT. Amino acids: CASSIRLGTGELFF.

This sequence joins TRBV27 and TRBJ2-2; D unclear. The V and J ends lost 3 bases and 5 bases respectively, with 13 bases between them. This CDR3 has 15 amino acids. Germline CDR1 and CDR2: MNHEY and SMNVEV (reference sequence). CDR3 protein: CASSFFREVTGELFF. The CDR3 bases are TGTGCCAGCAGTTTCTTCCGTGAAGTTACCGGGGAGCTGTTTTTT.

This sequence joins TRBV25-1 and TRBJ2-7; D may be TRBD2 (6 bases). CDR3 size: 13 residues. Germline V gene sequence: CDR1 MGHDK, CDR2 SYGVNS. The V end was cut by 8 bases, the J end by 5 bases, with 16 bases between. The DNA of the CDR3 is TGTGCCAGCGGGGGGACGGCGCTTGACGAGCAGTACTTC. This gives the protein CASGGTALDEQYF.

This chain joins TRBV29-1 and TRBJ2-7; 8 bases agree with TRBD1. CDR1 is SQVTM and CDR2 is ANQGSEA in the germline V gene. The CDR3 has 12 residues. Trimming took 4 bases from V and 3 from J; bases not matched to a gene: 2. CDR3 coding DNA: TGCAGCGTTGCCACAGGGGGCTACGAGCAGTACTTC. Protein: CSVATGGYEQYF.

The V call is TRBV27, the J call TRBJ2-1, with 11 bases fitting TRBD2. The CDR3 sequence is 17 residues long. The J segment lost 1 base and the V segment lost 4 bases, leaving 6 bases of the junction unmatched. Germline values: CDR1 MNHEY, CDR2 SMNVEV (reference sequence). The CDR3: CASSSPGLAGSYNEQFF. CDR3 bases: TGTGCCAGCAGTTCCCCCGGACTAGCGGGTTCCTACAATGAGCAGTTCTTC.

The rearrangement uses TRBV29-1 and TRBJ2-1; 14 nucleotides align to TRBD2. CDR3 length: 14 amino acids. The germline gives CDR1 SQVTM, CDR2 ANQGSEA. After removal of 5 bases from V and 10 bases from J, the junction contained 7 bases not matched to a gene. Here the CDR3 reads CSVKTSGGAREQFF. CDR3 nucleotides: TGCAGCGTTAAGACTAGCGGGGGGGCGCGGGAGCAGTTCTTC.

CDR3 loop: CASSRQGASGNTIYF. DNA for the CDR3: TGTGCCAGCAGCCGTCAGGGGGCATCTGGAAACACCATATATTTT. The V gene is TRBV6-5, the J gene TRBJ1-3; TRBD1 matches 8 bases. From germline, CDR1 is MNHEY and CDR2 SVGAGI. The CDR3 contains 15 residues. V lost 6 bases, J lost 1 base, and 5 bases stayed unmatched.

The chain is built from TRBV6-1 and TRBJ1-2; D remains ambiguous. The CDR3 extends over 14 amino acids. The V gene lost 1 base and the J gene lost 5 bases, with 11 bases spanning the gap. The germline V gene has CDR1 MNHNS and CDR2 SASEGT. The CDR3 loop reads CASSEVRIIYGYTF. The CDR3, as DNA: TGTGCCAGCAGTGAAGTTAGAATAATTTATGGCTACACCTTC.

The chain has TRBV27 and TRBJ1-3, with TRBD1 matching 9 bases. After removal of 1 base from V and 7 bases from J, the junction contained 11 bases not matched to a gene. The CDR3 is 17 amino acids. The germline CDR1 and CDR2 sequences are MNHEY and SMNVEV (reference sequence). The DNA of the CDR3 is TGTGCCAGCAGTTTATTTGGGGGGGACAGGGCGATGAACACCATATATTTT. Encoded protein: CASSLFGGDRAMNTIYF.

The rearrangement uses TRBV6-5 and TRBJ2-3; no firm D call. The CDR3 runs to 13 residues. The ends were cut back, 5 bases at V and 2 bases at J, with 8 bases in the middle. Germline CDR1 MNHEY, CDR2 SVGAGI. DNA for the CDR3: TGTGCCAGCAGTCGGACCGACACAGATACGCAGTATTTT. It encodes CASSRTDTDTQYF.

This chain connects TRBV6-1 to TRBJ1-5; D gene ambiguous. Trimming removed 4 bases from V and 5 bases from J, with 15 bases in between. Per the germline V gene, CDR1 is MNHNS and CDR2 is SASEGT. The CDR3 contains 15 residues. CDR3: CASSVERGPYQPQHF. The CDR3 DNA sequence: TGTGCCAGCAGTGTTGAGAGAGGCCCCTATCAGCCCCAGCATTTT.

The chain recombines TRBV6-5 with TRBJ2-7; no definite D call. Looked up from germline, CDR1 is MNHEY and CDR2 is SVGAGI. CDR3 length: 12 amino acids. Trimming removed 8 bases at V and 3 bases at J, with 11 bases between. For the CDR3, the DNA is TGTGCCAGCCGCGCTTGGGGCTACGAGCAGTACTTC. Protein product: CASRAWGYEQYF.

A few counts support this clone. This chain's CDR3 is CAWRKGVYTIYF. The CDR3 DNA is TGTGCCTGGAGGAAAGGGGTTTACACCATATATTTT. V and J are TRBV30 and TRBJ1-3, with D maybe TRBD1 (5 bases). The CDR3 is 12 residues long. Germline values: CDR1 GTSNPN, CDR2 SVGIG (reference sequence). Trimming cost V 3 bases and J 8 bases, with 11 bases left between them.